Shown below are 22 T cell receptor beta chains from a single sample sequenced in a study of blood T cell repertoires in COVID-19. Some clones are missing from TCRdb's copy, which holds only in-frame ones; the method was immunoSEQ multiplex PCR. The table shows tens of thousands of clones, with 87% occurring only once. The material sequenced was peripheral blood. The receptors derive from a woman in her forties or fifties with acute or convalescent COVID-19.

This clone was seen a single time. This chain links TRBV30 with TRBJ1-1; no firm D call. V was cut by 7 bases and J by 1 base, with 13 bases left in between. The germline V gene has CDR1 GTSNPN and CDR2 SVGIG (reference sequence). CDR3 length equals 13 residues. CDR3 bases: TGTGCCTTAACCCGGGTTACGAACACTGAAGCTTTCTTT. Protein sequence: CALTRVTNTEAFF.

The gene calls are TRBV2 and TRBJ1-6, with D perhaps TRBD1 (6 bases). The CDR3 loop spans 16 amino acids. V was clipped by 2 bases and J by 2 bases, with 10 bases between them. CDR1 and CDR2 from the germline V gene are SNHLY and FYNNEI. The CDR3 coding sequence is TGTGCCAGCAGTGAATGGGACACAGCCTATAATTCACCCCTCCACTTT. Its protein product is CASSEWDTAYNSPLHF.

The table lists this clone with a few counts. This chain links TRBV7-6 with TRBJ1-6; TRBD1 matches 8 bases. V dropped 4 bases and J dropped 8; count of bases not matched to a gene: 7. The CDR3 has 15 residues. Per the germline V gene, CDR1 is SGHVS and CDR2 is FNYEAQ. The CDR3 loop is CASSSIRQGYSPLHF. The CDR3 bases are TGTGCCAGCAGCTCCATAAGACAGGGGTATTCACCCCTCCACTTT.

This chain uses TRBV30 with TRBJ1-5; D possibly corresponds to TRBD1 (6 bases). The CDR3 sequence is 15 residues long. Per the germline V gene, CDR1 is GTSNPN and CDR2 is SVGIG (reference sequence). V dropped 2 bases and J dropped 4 bases, with 15 bases sitting between them. The CDR3 is CAWSRRGAGNQPQHF. Written as DNA, the CDR3 is TGTGCCTGGAGTCGGCGGGGGGCTGGAAATCAGCCCCAGCATTTT.

The V and J genes are TRBV5-1 and TRBJ1-6, with D maybe TRBD1 (6 bases). This CDR3 has 16 amino acids. CDR1 and CDR2 (germline): SGHRS, YFSETQ. With 1 base removed from V and 7 bases from J, the gap between germline ends came to 15 bases. CDR3 sequence: CASSLMARQANSPLHF. In nucleotides, the CDR3 is TGCGCCAGCAGCTTGATGGCGAGACAGGCAAATTCACCCCTCCACTTT.

This clone has a single count. This CDR3 reads CASTFSGGIEQYF. CDR3 in DNA: TGTGCCAGCACTTTTAGCGGGGGAATCGAGCAGTACTTC. This chain uses TRBV5-5 with TRBJ2-7, with 9 bases identical to TRBD2. The trim removed 6 bases at V and 6 bases at J, leaving 7 bases unmatched. The CDR3 has 13 residues. Germline V gives CDR1 SGHKS, CDR2 YYEKEE (reference sequence).

Only one count was recorded for this clone. V and J are TRBV10-2 and TRBJ2-1; 11 bases are shared with TRBD2. V dropped 7 bases and J dropped 3; count of bases not matched to a gene: 8. The CDR3 contains 16 residues. Germline V lookup: CDR1 WSHSY, CDR2 SAAADI. The CDR3 protein is CASKGSGRGGYNEQFF. The CDR3 DNA reads as TGCGCCAGCAAAGGTAGCGGGAGGGGGGGCTACAATGAGCAGTTCTTC.

The V call is TRBV9, the J call TRBJ1-1, with a weak D call TRBD1 (6 bases). Trimming cost V 0 bases and J 7 bases, with 13 bases left between them. Germline CDR1 reads SGDLS; CDR2 reads YYNGEE. CDR3 length: 14 residues. DNA for the CDR3: TGTGCCAGCAGCGTAGGTAGTCAGGGGAATGAAGCTTTCTTT. It translates to CASSVGSQGNEAFF.

This clone occurred once. This rearrangement joins TRBV9 to TRBJ2-3, with 7 bases matching TRBD1. The V gene's germline CDR1 is SGDLS and CDR2 YYNGEE. V was clipped by 3 bases and J by 3 bases; unmatched bases: 10. This CDR3 has 16 amino acids. CDR3 amino acids: CASSGRGLATTDTQYF. DNA for the CDR3: TGTGCCAGCAGCGGCAGGGGGTTAGCGACGACAGATACGCAGTATTTT.

The chain joins TRBV10-3 to TRBJ1-5; D possibly corresponds to TRBD1 (5 bases). Germline CDR1 is ENHRY and CDR2 is SYGVKD. Between the trimmed V and J ends, which lost 0 bases and 4 bases, there was a span of 13 bases. The CDR3 is 16 residues long. This CDR3 is CAISESGRQTNQPQHF. The CDR3 nucleotides are TGTGCCATCAGTGAGTCGGGCAGACAGACGAATCAGCCCCAGCATTTT.

On this clone: One end of the junction fails to match germline, which may point to a read error. The chain has TRBV13 and TRBJ2-2; possible D gene TRBD2, 5 bases. CDR1 is PRHDT and CDR2 is FYEKMQ in the germline V gene (reference sequence). CDR3 size: 14 residues. The DNA for the CDR3 is TGTGCCAGCAGCCGGACCGACTACACCCGGGAGCTGTTTTTT. Translating gives CASSRTDYTRELFF.

CDR3 in DNA: TGTGCCAGCAGTTTAAGTGGGACAGTCAATCAGCCCCAGCATTTT. This translates into CASSLSGTVNQPQHF. V usage is TRBV28 and J usage is TRBJ1-5, with 7 positions matching TRBD1. CDR3 size: 15 residues. The junction had 4 bases not matched to a gene; V was cut back by 2 bases and J by 3 bases. In germline, CDR1 is MDHEN, CDR2 SYDVKM.

The V and J genes are TRBV3-1 (or the pseudogene TRBV3-2) and TRBJ2-7, with D possibly matching TRBD2 (5 bases). The CDR3 runs to 12 residues. V gave up 3 bases and J gave up 6 bases, with 9 bases separating them. Germline-derived CDR1 and CDR2 are LGHDT and YNNKEL (reference sequence). The CDR3 DNA is TGTGCCAGCAGCCAGAGGGCGGGCGAGCAGTACTTC. It codes for CASSQRAGEQYF.

The chain has TRBV4-1 and TRBJ2-1, with a possible D match to TRBD2 (6 bases). The CDR3 has 16 amino acids. The V and J ends lost 2 bases and 2 bases respectively, with 13 bases between them. Germline CDR1 is MGHRA and CDR2 is YSYEKL. The CDR3 protein is CASSQTPGAAYNEQFF. The CDR3 DNA sequence: TGCGCCAGCAGCCAAACCCCGGGAGCGGCCTACAATGAGCAGTTCTTC.

The count of this clone is one. The V gene is TRBV28, the J gene TRBJ2-1; the match to TRBD2 covers 7 bases. The V and J ends lost 6 bases and 8 bases, in that order; junction bases with no gene match: 10. There are 14 residues in the CDR3. Germline lookup yields CDR1 MDHEN and CDR2 SYDVKM. The DNA for the CDR3 is TGTGCCAGCAGCCCCCGGAGGGAGGGTTATGAGCAGTTCTTC. It translates to CASSPRREGYEQFF.

The J gene is TRBJ1-2, the V gene TRBV9; no clear D. Per germline, CDR1 SGDLS and CDR2 YYNGEE. The CDR3 is 17 amino acids. Trimming removed 4 bases at V and 0 bases at J, with 19 bases between. The CDR3 here is CASSTVEEMIANYGYTF. DNA for the CDR3: TGTGCCAGCAGCACAGTGGAGGAGATGATAGCTAACTATGGCTACACCTTC.

The DNA for the CDR3 is TGTGCCAGCAGCTTATCAGGGGGCGAGCAGTACTTC. It translates to CASSLSGGEQYF. The chain is built from TRBV7-6 and TRBJ2-7, with 7 bases lining up with TRBD1. J gave up 6 bases and V 2 bases, and 1 base lay outside the gene matches. Germline assignment: CDR1 SGHVS and CDR2 FNYEAQ. The CDR3 is 12 amino acids.

The rearrangement uses TRBV27 and TRBJ1-5, with D maybe TRBD1 (6 bases). The V gene lost 0 bases and the J gene lost 6 bases, with 12 bases spanning the gap. CDR1 is MNHEY, CDR2 SMNVEV, per germline (reference sequence). The length of the CDR3 is 15 residues. For the CDR3, the DNA is TGTGCCAGCAGTTTATCTATTGGGGGCGGTCAGCCCCAGCATTTT. It yields the protein CASSLSIGGGQPQHF.

The CDR3 reads CASSLVLAGGTDTGELFF. CDR3 nucleotide sequence: TGTGCCAGCAGCTTAGTACTAGCGGGAGGTACGGACACCGGGGAGCTGTTTTTT. The chain couples TRBV7-6 to TRBJ2-2, with TRBD2 matching over 12 bases. Germline-derived CDR1 and CDR2 are SGHVS and FNYEAQ. The junction had 6 bases not matched to a gene; V was cut back by 1 base and J by 3 bases. There are 18 residues in the CDR3.

The V and J genes are TRBV27 and TRBJ1-5, with TRBD1 identical over 8 bases. V trimming: 4 bases; J trimming: 0 bases; junction bases outside the gene matches: 11. CDR3 length equals 18 residues. Germline V gives CDR1 MNHEY, CDR2 SMNVEV (reference sequence). CDR3 nucleotide sequence: TGTGCCAGCAGTTCTGACAGGGGAGATGGGCATAGCAATCAGCCCCAGCATTTT. Protein product: CASSSDRGDGHSNQPQHF.

The genes are TRBV6-5 and TRBJ2-5; 7 bases align to TRBD1. The ends lost 5 bases at V and 5 bases at J; junction bases unmatched: 11. This CDR3 is built from 15 residues. The germline V gene has CDR1 MNHEY and CDR2 SVGAGI. As DNA, the CDR3 is TGTGCCAGCAGTAAAAAACAGGGGCCAGGGGAGACCCAGTACTTC. Protein: CASSKKQGPGETQYF.

The chain uses TRBV20-1 and TRBJ2-3; D is possibly TRBD2 (6 bases). The CDR3 sequence is 11 residues long. Germline CDR1 reads DFQATT; CDR2 reads SNEGSKA (reference sequence). V lost 3 bases to trimming and J lost 5 bases, with 6 bases between them. Here the CDR3 reads CSARGGDTQYF. CDR3 coding DNA: TGCAGTGCTAGGGGGGGAGATACGCAGTATTTT.